This T cell receptor beta chain was sequenced during a study of control samples from healthy donors and cancer patients. The assay was immunoSEQ multiplex PCR, and TCRdb's table has in-frame clones only and misses some. The repertoire holds about 75,000 clones, with more than 75% as singletons. The origin of this receptor is a man in his forties or fifties in good health. The sequenced material came from blood.

The CDR3 DNA reads TGTGCCTGGAGTGTTGGGATGGGCGCCGGATCTGCAGCTTTCTTT. Translation: CAWSVGMGAGSAAFF. V and J are TRBV30 and TRBJ1-1; no clear D. The germline V gene encodes CDR1 GTSNPN and CDR2 SVGIG (reference sequence). The V gene lost 0 bases and the J gene lost 10 bases, with 21 bases spanning the gap. This CDR3 spans 15 amino acids.